One sample yielded the 11 T cell receptor beta chains listed below, sequenced in a study of shared clonotypes between healthy human individuals. Here immunoSEQ multiplex PCR was the method, and the copy in TCRdb shows in-frame clones only, minus some. The table records about 2 million clones, over 85% of them present only once. Naive CD8 isolation took CD45RO-negative cells positively selected for CCR7 and excluded terminally differentiated effector memory CD45RA+ cells. The specimen was naive CD8+ T cells sorted from blood. These receptors originate from a man between 18 and 29 years old in good health.

J is TRBJ2-5 and V is TRBV10-3, with 7 positions matching TRBD2. Losses at the gene ends were 3 bases for V and 4 bases for J; bases not matched to a gene: 5. CDR1 ENHRY and CDR2 SYGVKD come from the germline V gene. The CDR3 is 14 amino acids. CDR3 in DNA: TGTGCCATCAGTGAAAGCGGGGACCCAGAGACCCAGTACTTC. Translating it yields CAISESGDPETQYF.

This sequence joins TRBV2 and TRBJ2-7, with D unresolved. V was shortened by 6 bases and J by 6 bases, with 9 bases between the two germline ends. CDR1 and CDR2 from the germline V gene are SNHLY and FYNNEI. The CDR3 runs 11 residues. CDR3 amino acids: CASSAAGEQYF. In DNA, the CDR3 is TGTGCCAGCAGCGCCGCAGGCGAGCAGTACTTC. Variable domain in full (rest from reference TRBV2 and TRBJ2-7): EPEVTQTPSHQVTQMGQEVILRCVPISNHLYFYWYRQILGQKVEFLVSFYNNEISEKSEIFDDQFSVERPDGSNFTLKIRSTKLEDSAMYFCASSAAGEQYFGPGTRLTVT.

The CDR3 coding sequence is TGTGCCAGCAGCCCGTCCGGGACAGGGACATACGAGCAGTACTTC. Protein: CASSPSGTGTYEQYF. V and J are TRBV5-6 and TRBJ2-7, with 9 bases lining up with TRBD1. The junction had 9 bases not matched to a gene; V was cut back by 4 bases and J by 4 bases. Germline V CDR1 and CDR2: SGHDT, YYEEEE. The CDR3 is 15 amino acids.

The chain carries TRBV11-2 and TRBJ2-3; D is perhaps TRBD1 or TRBD2 (7 bases each). Deletions cut 5 bases from V and 2 bases from J, with 17 bases between. The CDR3 spans 16 residues. Germline CDR1 and CDR2: SGHAT and FQNNGV. The CDR3 sequence is CASSAREGAHTDTQYF. CDR3 sequence (DNA): TGTGCCAGCAGCGCGAGGGAGGGGGCCCACACAGATACGCAGTATTTT.

The CDR3 coding sequence is TGTGCCAGCAGCGCAGGGGGGGATGGCTACACCTTC. It is translated as CASSAGGDGYTF. The rearrangement links TRBV7-9 to TRBJ1-2; the match to TRBD1 covers 7 bases. The length of the CDR3 is 12 residues. CDR1 SEHNR and CDR2 FQNEAQ come from the germline V gene (reference sequence). The V segment lost 5 bases and the J segment 6 bases; nucleotides outside the gene matches: 3.

The V and J genes are TRBV2 and TRBJ2-7; a possible D gene is TRBD1 (6 bases). Germline loops: CDR1 SNHLY, CDR2 FYNNEI. This CDR3 region has 14 residues. The germline V and J ends were trimmed by 4 bases and 2 bases, with 12 bases remaining between them. CDR3 DNA: TGTGCCAGCAGTGCACAGGGAAAGACCTACGAGCAGTACTTC. This codes for CASSAQGKTYEQYF.

V and J are TRBV6-5 and TRBJ1-1; possible D gene TRBD1, 5 bases. Germline CDR1 MNHEY, CDR2 SVGAGI. The V and J ends lost 7 bases and 5 bases respectively, with 14 bases between them. CDR3 length: 13 amino acids. CDR3 nucleotides: TGTGCCAGCACGACGGGGGGATGGACTGAAGCTTTCTTT. Encoded protein: CASTTGGWTEAFF.

This sequence joins TRBV10-3 and TRBJ1-5; 9 bases are shared with TRBD1. CDR3 length: 14 amino acids. Germline loops: CDR1 ENHRY, CDR2 SYGVKD. The trim removed 4 bases at V and 7 bases at J, leaving 5 bases unmatched. CDR3 bases: TGTGCCATCAGTGCACAGGGGGCTGGGCAGCCCCAGCATTTT. Translation gives CAISAQGAGQPQHF.

The V and J genes are TRBV28 and TRBJ1-1; D is uncertain. Germline CDR1 is MDHEN and CDR2 is SYDVKM. Deletions cut 0 bases from V and 10 bases from J, with 9 bases between. The CDR3 runs 12 residues. CDR3 amino acids: CASSLWVGTAFF. The CDR3 DNA reads as TGTGCCAGCAGTTTATGGGTCGGTACAGCTTTCTTT.

This chain uses TRBV27 with TRBJ2-3; no firm D call. V lost 8 bases, J lost 6 bases, and 18 bases lay in between. CDR3 length: 14 residues. The germline gives CDR1 MNHEY, CDR2 SMNVEV (reference sequence). The CDR3 region has the DNA TGTGCCAGCGCAGTGCCTGGGGTATTTGATACGCAGTATTTT. This translates into CASAVPGVFDTQYF.

The rearrangement links TRBV11-2 to TRBJ2-3; D ambiguous. The CDR3 loop spans 16 amino acids. Germline values: CDR1 SGHAT, CDR2 FQNNGV. V lost 1 base and J 0 bases, leaving 11 bases between the germline ends. The CDR3 DNA reads TGTGCCAGCAGCTTAGGGGTTGCCACTAGCACAGATACGCAGTATTTT. It encodes CASSLGVATSTDTQYF.